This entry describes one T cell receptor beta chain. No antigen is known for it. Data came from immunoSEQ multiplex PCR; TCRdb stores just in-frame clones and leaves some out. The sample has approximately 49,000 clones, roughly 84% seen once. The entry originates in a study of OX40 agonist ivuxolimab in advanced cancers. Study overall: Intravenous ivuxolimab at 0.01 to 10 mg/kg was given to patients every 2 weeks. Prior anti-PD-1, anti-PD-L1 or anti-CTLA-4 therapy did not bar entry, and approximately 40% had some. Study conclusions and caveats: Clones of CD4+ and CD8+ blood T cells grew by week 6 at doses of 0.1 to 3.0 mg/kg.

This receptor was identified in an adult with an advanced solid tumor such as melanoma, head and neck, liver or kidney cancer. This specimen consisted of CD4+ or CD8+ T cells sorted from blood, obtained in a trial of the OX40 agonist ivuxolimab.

The CDR3 here is CASSLLAGAYEQYF. The CDR3 DNA is TGTGCCAGCAGCTTACTAGCGGGGGCCTACGAGCAGTACTTC. The chain recombines TRBV2 with TRBJ2-7; TRBD2 aligns across 11 bases. Germline-derived CDR1 and CDR2 are SNHLY and FYNNEI. V lost 6 bases, J lost 2 bases, and 3 bases stayed unmatched. This CDR3 comprises 14 residues.